The entry below describes one T cell receptor beta chain. This sample stems from a study of blood T cell repertoires in COVID-19. Germline V gives CDR1 LNHDA, CDR2 SQIVND (reference sequence). The CDR3 contains 18 residues. Deletions cut 4 bases from V and 0 bases from J, with 19 bases between. Two consecutive negative NP/OP PCR tests, clearance, or resolved symptoms defined Cohort 3 recovery. Here immunoSEQ multiplex PCR was the method, and the copy in TCRdb shows in-frame clones only, minus some. The repertoire holds over 350,000 clones, roughly 91% seen once, with less than 1.5% in the top ten. V usage is TRBV19 and J usage is TRBJ1-5; TRBD1 is a possible D gene (6 bases). The source is a woman between 18 and 30 years old who had recovered from COVID-19. Sequencing was done on a sample of PBMCs or T cells enriched from blood (not recorded which). The CDR3 nucleotides are TGTGCCAGTAGTACGGCACAGGGTTTAGGGTATAGCAATCAGCCCCAGCATTTT. Its translation is CASSTAQGLGYSNQPQHF.